This TCR beta chain was captured by sequencing in a study of monozygotic twins with cystic fibrosis. The protocol was immunoSEQ multiplex PCR, while the TCRdb copy is restricted to in-frame clones and leaves out a portion. The sample consists of 30,000 to 40,000 clones, approximately 67% of them appearing once. The germline V gene encodes CDR1 LGHNA and CDR2 YSLEER. V was trimmed by 0 bases and J by 6 bases, leaving 12 bases between them. This CDR3 contains 15 residues. The chain couples TRBV4-3 to TRBJ2-1; D assignment may be TRBD1 or TRBD2 (6 bases each). The sample consisted of blood. The TCR was taken from a girl aged 5 to 17 with cystic fibrosis. Written as DNA, the CDR3 is TGCGCCAGCAGCCAAGACAGCCGGGGGCTCAATGAGCAGTTCTTC. The encoded protein is CASSQDSRGLNEQFF.